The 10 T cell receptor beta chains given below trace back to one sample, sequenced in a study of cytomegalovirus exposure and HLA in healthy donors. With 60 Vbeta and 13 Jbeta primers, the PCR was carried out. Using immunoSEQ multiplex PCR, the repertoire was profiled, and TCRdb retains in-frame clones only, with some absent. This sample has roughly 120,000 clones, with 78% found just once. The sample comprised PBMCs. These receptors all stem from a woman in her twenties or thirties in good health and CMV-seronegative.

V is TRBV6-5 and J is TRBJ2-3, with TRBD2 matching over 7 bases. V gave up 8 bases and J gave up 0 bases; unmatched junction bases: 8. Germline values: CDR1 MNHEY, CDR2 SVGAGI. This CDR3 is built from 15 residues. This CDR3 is CASGRGRESTDTQYF. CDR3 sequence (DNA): TGTGCCAGCGGAAGAGGGAGGGAAAGCACAGATACGCAGTATTTT.

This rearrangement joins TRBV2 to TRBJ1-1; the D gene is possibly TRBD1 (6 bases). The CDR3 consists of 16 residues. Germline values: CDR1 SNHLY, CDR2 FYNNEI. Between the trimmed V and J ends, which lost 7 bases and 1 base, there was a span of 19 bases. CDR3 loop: CASIRGRGGGNTEAFF. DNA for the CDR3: TGTGCCAGCATAAGGGGGAGAGGAGGAGGGAACACTGAAGCTTTCTTT.

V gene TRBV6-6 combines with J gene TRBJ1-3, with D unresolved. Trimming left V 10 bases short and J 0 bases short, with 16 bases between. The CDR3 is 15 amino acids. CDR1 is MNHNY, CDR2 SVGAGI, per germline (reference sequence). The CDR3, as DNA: TGTGCCACCTACCCCGGGCGGGGCTCTGGAAACACCATATATTTT. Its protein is CATYPGRGSGNTIYF.

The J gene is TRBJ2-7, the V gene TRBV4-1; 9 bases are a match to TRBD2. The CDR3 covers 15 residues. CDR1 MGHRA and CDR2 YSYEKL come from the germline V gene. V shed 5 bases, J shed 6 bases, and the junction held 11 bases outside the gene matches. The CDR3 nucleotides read TGCGCCAGCAGCGAACAGGGACTAGCCTTGCCCGAGCAGTACTTC. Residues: CASSEQGLALPEQYF.

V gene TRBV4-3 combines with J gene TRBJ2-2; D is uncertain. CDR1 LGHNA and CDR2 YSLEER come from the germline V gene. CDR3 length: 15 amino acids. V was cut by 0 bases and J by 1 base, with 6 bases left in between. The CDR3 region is CASSQDWQNTGELFF. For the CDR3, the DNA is TGCGCCAGCAGCCAAGATTGGCAGAACACCGGGGAGCTGTTTTTT.

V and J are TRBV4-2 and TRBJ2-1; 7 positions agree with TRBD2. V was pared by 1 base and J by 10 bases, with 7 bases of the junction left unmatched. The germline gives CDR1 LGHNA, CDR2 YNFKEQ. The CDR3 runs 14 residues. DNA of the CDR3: TGTGCCAGCAGCCAAGCGGGGGGTCAGTGGGAGCAGTTCTTC. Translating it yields CASSQAGGQWEQFF.

This CDR3 reads CASIPCNRGYEKLFF. CDR3 coding DNA: TGTGCCAGCATCCCGTGCAACAGGGGTTATGAAAAACTGTTTTTT. V gene TRBV11-3 combines with J gene TRBJ1-4; 7 bases map to TRBD1. CDR1 and CDR2 (germline): SGHNT, YENEEA. Unmatched junction bases numbered 11, after V lost 7 bases and J lost 6 bases. The CDR3 length is 15 residues.

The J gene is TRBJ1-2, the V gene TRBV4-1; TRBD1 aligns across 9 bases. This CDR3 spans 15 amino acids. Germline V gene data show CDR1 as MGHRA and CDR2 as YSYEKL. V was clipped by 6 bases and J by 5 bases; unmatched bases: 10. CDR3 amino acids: CASRGQGSRNYGYTF. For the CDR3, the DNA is TGCGCCAGCAGGGGACAGGGTAGTCGGAATTATGGCTACACCTTC.

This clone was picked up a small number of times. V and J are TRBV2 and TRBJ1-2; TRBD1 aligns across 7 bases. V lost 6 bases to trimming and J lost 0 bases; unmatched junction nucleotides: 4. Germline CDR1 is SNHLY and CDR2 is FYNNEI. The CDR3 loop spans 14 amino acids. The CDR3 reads CASSRQGANYGYTF. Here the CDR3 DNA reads TGTGCCAGCAGCCGACAGGGAGCTAACTATGGCTACACCTTC.

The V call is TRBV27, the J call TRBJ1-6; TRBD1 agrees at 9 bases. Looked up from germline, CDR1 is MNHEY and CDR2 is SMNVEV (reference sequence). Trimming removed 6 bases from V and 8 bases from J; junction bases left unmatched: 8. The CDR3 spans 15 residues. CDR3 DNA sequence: TGTGCCAGCAGCCGGAAACAGGGGGCTGATTCACCCCTCCACTTT. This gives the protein CASSRKQGADSPLHF.